The 29 T cell receptor beta chains below all came from one sample that was sequenced in a study of T-cell reconstitution after alpha-beta-depleted transplantation in children. Unique molecular identifiers tagged the TCRbeta library. TCRdb independently ran MiXCR on the PCR reads; one entry per CDR3 protein. The table has over 450,000 distinct CDR3 sequences, about 10% seen once. Source: PBMCs, taken before TCRalphabeta/CD19-depleted stem cell transplant. The receptors derive from a child aged 2-15 years with inherited bone marrow failure, due to receive a stem cell transplant.

The rearrangement links TRBV11-2 to TRBJ1-2, with D possibly matching TRBD1 (6 bases). There are 14 residues in the CDR3. Germline-derived CDR1 and CDR2 are SGHAT and FQNNGV. With 5 bases removed from V and 1 base from J, the gap between germline ends came to 11 bases. The CDR3 spells CASSKTGNNYGYTF. The CDR3 region has the DNA TGTGCCAGCAGCAAGACAGGAAATAACTATGGCTACACCTTC.

This clonotype has ten or more counts. CDR3 sequence: CASRILAGTNYNEQFF. CDR3 DNA sequence: TGCGCCAGCAGGATACTAGCGGGCACGAACTACAATGAGCAGTTCTTC. The chain is built from TRBV4-1 and TRBJ2-1, with 9 positions matching TRBD2. The CDR3 has 16 residues. Germline V gene data show CDR1 as MGHRA and CDR2 as YSYEKL. Unmatched junction bases numbered 9, after V lost 6 bases and J lost 3 bases.

This clonotype came up a few times. The rearrangement links TRBV7-8 to TRBJ2-5, with D possibly TRBD2 on 6 matching bases. The CDR3 is 17 residues long. V lost 5 bases to trimming and J lost 1 base, with 20 bases between them. Germline V CDR1 and CDR2: SGHVS, FQNEAQ. CDR3: CASSSGTGTAGQETQYF. The CDR3 DNA follows: TGTGCCAGCAGCAGCGGTACCGGGACTGCCGGCCAAGAGACCCAGTACTTC.

The V gene is TRBV4-3, the J gene TRBJ1-2; D uncertain. The CDR3 extends over 18 amino acids. The germline gives CDR1 LGHNA, CDR2 YSLEER. Trimming removed 0 bases from V and 2 bases from J, with 19 bases in between. The CDR3 coding sequence is TGCGCCAGCAGCCAAGATCCGTTTTGGGGTACGAAAAACTATGGCTACACCTTC. This sequence encodes CASSQDPFWGTKNYGYTF.

This clonotype appeared a few times. The CDR3 DNA reads TGTGCCAGCAGCTTACCAGGGATACACTCTGGAAACACCATATATTTT. It yields the protein CASSLPGIHSGNTIYF. This chain uses TRBV5-6 with TRBJ1-3; tentatively, D is TRBD1 (5 bases). Per germline, CDR1 SGHDT and CDR2 YYEEEE. Trimming stripped 2 bases from V and 0 bases from J, with 12 bases between. The CDR3 contains 16 residues.

This clonotype was counted many times. This chain connects TRBV4-3 to TRBJ2-3, with TRBD2 identical over 8 bases. There are 15 residues in the CDR3. Trimming removed 2 bases from V and 2 bases from J; junction bases left unmatched: 3. Per germline, CDR1 LGHNA and CDR2 YSLEER. CDR3 region: CASSQLSGNTDTQYF. The CDR3 nucleotides are TGCGCCAGCAGCCAACTTAGCGGGAACACAGATACGCAGTATTTT.

This clonotype showed up many times. The V call is TRBV15, the J call TRBJ2-1, with TRBD2 as a possible D gene (5 bases). CDR3 length equals 15 residues. Germline loops: CDR1 LNHNV, CDR2 YYDKDF (reference sequence). Trimming removed 4 bases at V and 0 bases at J, with 10 bases between. CDR3 DNA: TGTGCCACCAGCACCGAGGAGGACTCCTACAATGAGCAGTTCTTC. Protein sequence: CATSTEEDSYNEQFF.

This clonotype occurred many times. V usage is TRBV12-3 or TRBV12-4 and J usage is TRBJ2-4, with D perhaps matching TRBD1 (6 bases). The V and J ends lost 2 bases and 5 bases respectively, with 13 bases between them. CDR3 size: 15 residues. The CDR3 region is CASSLWLGQQNIQYF. The CDR3 DNA is TGTGCCAGCAGTTTATGGTTGGGACAACAAAACATTCAGTACTTC.

This clonotype has just a few counts. The chain has TRBV10-1 and TRBJ2-5; TRBD2 is a possible D gene (5 bases). V shed 0 bases and J shed 5 bases, with 10 bases lying between them. Germline values: CDR1 WNHNN, CDR2 SYGVQD (reference sequence). This CDR3 is 14 amino acids long. Here the CDR3 reads CASSESRGPETQYF. The CDR3 DNA is TGCGCCAGCAGTGAGTCACGGGGTCCGGAGACCCAGTACTTC.

The chain combines TRBV7-2 with TRBJ2-7; D tentatively reads TRBD1 or TRBD2 (5 bases each). The CDR3 length is 14 residues. CDR1 SGHTA and CDR2 FQGNSA come from the germline V gene. Trimming took off 5 bases at V and 3 bases at J, with 14 bases between the two ends. This CDR3 is CASSAPGTNYEQYF. In DNA, the CDR3 is TGTGCCAGCAGCGCTCCGGGGACCAACTACGAGCAGTACTTC. The entire variable domain, with the rest obtained from reference TRBV7-2 and TRBJ2-7, is as follows: GAGVSQSPSNKVTEKGKDVELRCDPISGHTALYWYRQSLGQGLEFLIYFQGNSAPDKSGLPSDRFSAERTGGSVSTLTIQRTQQEDSAVYLCASSAPGTNYEQYFGPGTRLTVT.

The V gene is TRBV7-4, the J gene TRBJ1-5; 9 bases agree with TRBD1. The CDR3 consists of 20 residues. Germline CDR1 is SGHVT and CDR2 is SQSDAQ. V lost 4 bases to trimming and J lost 9 bases; unmatched junction nucleotides: 25. In nucleotides, the CDR3 is TGTGCCAGCAGCTCATCCCGGGACAGGGCGCTTGAATGTGAATGGGCGCCCCAGCATTTT. Translated, it gives CASSSSRDRALECEWAPQHF.

This clonotype showed up many times. The chain links TRBV20-1 to TRBJ2-7; D may correspond to TRBD1 or TRBD2 (5 bases each). The V gene lost 4 bases and the J gene lost 7 bases, with 17 bases spanning the gap. Germline assignment: CDR1 DFQATT and CDR2 SNEGSKA (reference sequence). This CDR3 region has 13 residues. CDR3 sequence: CSAKSGTWDEQYF. The CDR3 DNA reads as TGCAGTGCTAAATCCGGGACGTGGGATGAGCAGTACTTC.

This clonotype was recorded a few times. CDR3 sequence (DNA): TGTGCCAGCTCCCGACGGACAGGGTTAGGGGACGAGCAGTACTTC. Its protein is CASSRRTGLGDEQYF. This chain joins TRBV18 and TRBJ2-7; the match to TRBD1 covers 8 bases. The CDR3 totals 15 residues. V gave up 6 bases and J gave up 5 bases; unmatched junction bases: 12. The germline V gene encodes CDR1 KGHSH and CDR2 LQKENI.

This clonotype was seen many times. The genes are TRBV6-5 and TRBJ1-1; 7 bases are a match to TRBD1. This CDR3 has 13 residues. Germline values: CDR1 MNHEY, CDR2 SVGAGI. The V gene end was trimmed by 7 bases and the J gene end by 5 bases; junction bases not matched to a gene: 7. CDR3 DNA sequence: TGTGCCAGCATCTCGACAGGGTGGACTGAAGCTTTCTTT. Its translation is CASISTGWTEAFF.

This clonotype was picked up many times. The chain employs TRBV5-1 and TRBJ1-1, with D uncertain. The CDR3 runs 13 residues. Trimming shortened V by 4 bases and J by 1 base, and 8 bases separated the two germline ends. CDR1 and CDR2 from the germline V gene are SGHRS and YFSETQ. The CDR3 spells CASSPSQNTEAFF. CDR3 coding DNA: TGCGCCAGCAGCCCCAGTCAGAACACTGAAGCTTTCTTT.

This clonotype was seen at least ten times. The CDR3 region is CASSYSVPRGYGYTF. CDR3 sequence (DNA): TGTGCCAGCAGTTACTCAGTCCCGAGAGGCTATGGCTACACCTTC. The chain uses TRBV6-5 and TRBJ1-2; D is unresolved. Germline V CDR1 and CDR2: MNHEY, SVGAGI. The CDR3 totals 15 residues. Trimming cost V 0 bases and J 4 bases, with 12 bases left between them.

About this clonotype itself: This may be a read error, as it is one base from a much larger clone. The CDR3 ends on some other residue instead of the conserved phenylalanine or tryptophan, so this is likely a read error. The J gene is TRBJ2-1, the V gene TRBV24-1; D is perhaps TRBD2 (5 bases). From germline, CDR1 is KGHDR and CDR2 SFDVKD. This CDR3 is built from 16 residues. Trimming stripped 0 bases from V and 0 bases from J, with 8 bases between. This CDR3 reads CATSDLLGSSYNEQFC. CDR3 in DNA: TGTGCCACCAGTGATTTGCTGGGGAGCTCCTACAATGAGCAGTTCTGC.

This clonotype showed up many times. This rearrangement joins TRBV19 to TRBJ1-1; no clear D. The CDR3 extends over 13 amino acids. The germline gives CDR1 LNHDA, CDR2 SQIVND (reference sequence). V was shortened by 3 bases and J by 1 base, with 6 bases between the two germline ends. The CDR3 nucleotides read TGTGCCAGTAGTATGGGCGGGAACACTGAAGCTTTCTTT. Translated: CASSMGGNTEAFF.

A note on this clonotype: Being one base from a much bigger clone, this may be a read error. This sequence joins TRBV29-1 and TRBJ1-4; 8 bases are a match to TRBD1. Germline loops: CDR1 SQVTM, CDR2 ANQGSEA. The junction had 5 bases not matched to a gene; V was cut back by 3 bases and J by 8 bases. The CDR3 is made up of 13 amino acids. The DNA of the CDR3 is TGCAGCGTTGAGGACAGGGCTGAGGAAAAACTGTTTTTT. As protein: CSVEDRAEEKLFF.

This clonotype has only a few counts. The chain combines TRBV20-1 with TRBJ2-1, with 8 bases aligning to TRBD2. The CDR3 is made up of 14 amino acids. Trimming cost V 1 base and J 10 bases; bases outside gene matches: 9. From germline, CDR1 is DFQATT and CDR2 SNEGSKA (reference sequence). The CDR3 coding sequence is TGCAGTGCTAGAGGGTCGGGAGGGCCTGACGAGCAGTTCTTC. It is translated as CSARGSGGPDEQFF.

This clonotype was recorded at least ten times. The chain recombines TRBV6-1 with TRBJ2-1; D remains ambiguous. Germline V gives CDR1 MNHNS, CDR2 SASEGT. The V gene lost 4 bases and the J gene lost 5 bases, with 15 bases spanning the gap. The CDR3 consists of 15 residues. The CDR3 sequence is CASSVLLSLNNEQFF. DNA for the CDR3: TGTGCCAGCAGTGTCCTCCTTAGTTTGAACAATGAGCAGTTCTTC.

Many counts were recorded for this clonotype. This chain connects TRBV12-3 or TRBV12-4 to TRBJ1-6; D is unresolved. V was shortened by 2 bases and J by 10 bases, with 12 bases between the two germline ends. The CDR3 spans 14 residues. CDR3 bases: TGTGCCAGCAGTTTATTAGCCGGCCTATCACCCCTCCACTTT. Translated, it gives CASSLLAGLSPLHF.

This clonotype was detected ten times or more. The chain combines TRBV7-9 with TRBJ2-7, with TRBD1 matching 11 bases. V was clipped by 3 bases and J by 3 bases; unmatched bases: 16. Looked up from germline, CDR1 is SEHNR and CDR2 is FQNEAQ (reference sequence). This CDR3 region has 19 residues. CDR3 DNA: TGTGCCAGCAGCTTTTCCGCCCCGGTAGGGACAGGGGGTCTCTACGAGCAGTACTTC. It codes for CASSFSAPVGTGGLYEQYF.

On this clonotype: A junction boundary mismatches the germline segment, possibly from a read error. V and J are TRBV6-1 and TRBJ1-1; D perhaps matches TRBD1 (5 bases). The CDR3 length is 16 residues. From germline, CDR1 is MNHNS and CDR2 SASEGT. This chain's CDR3 is CASSEWQGNRNAEAFF. The CDR3 nucleotides are TGTGCCAGCAGTGAGTGGCAGGGAAATAGGAACGCTGAAGCTTTCTTT.

This clonotype showed up many times. The genes are TRBV6-1 and TRBJ2-7; TRBD1 is a possible D gene (5 bases). This CDR3 is built from 13 residues. The V end was cut by 5 bases, the J end by 3 bases, with 11 bases between. The V gene's germline CDR1 is MNHNS and CDR2 SASEGT. CDR3 in amino acids: CASSPGSGYEQYF. In nucleotides, the CDR3 is TGTGCCAGCAGTCCAGGGTCCGGCTACGAGCAGTACTTC.

CDR3 coding DNA: TGTGCCAGTAGTATTTCTCAGGGAAACTACGAGCAGTACTTC. This codes for CASSISQGNYEQYF. V and J are TRBV19 and TRBJ2-7, with D possibly TRBD1 on 5 matching bases. This CDR3 has 14 amino acids. The ends were cut back, 3 bases at V and 3 bases at J, with 12 bases in the middle. Germline-derived CDR1 and CDR2 are LNHDA and SQIVND (reference sequence).

This clonotype was recorded at least ten times. In nucleotides, the CDR3 is TGCAGCGTTGAAATCGTGGGCAGAGCTGGTTATGGCTACACCTTC. This gives the protein CSVEIVGRAGYGYTF. The V and J genes are TRBV29-1 and TRBJ1-2, with no clear D. V was trimmed by 2 bases and J by 5 bases, leaving 18 bases between them. Germline V gives CDR1 SQVTM, CDR2 ANQGSEA. The CDR3 sequence is 15 residues long.

This clonotype occurred many times. V and J are TRBV18 and TRBJ2-5; possibly TRBD2 for D (5 bases). The CDR3 loop spans 14 amino acids. V gave up 8 bases and J gave up 2 bases, with 15 bases separating them. Germline assignment: CDR1 KGHSH and CDR2 LQKENI. The CDR3: CASSPGLGQETQYF. The CDR3 DNA sequence: TGTGCCAGCAGCCCAGGACTGGGACAAGAGACCCAGTACTTC.

This clonotype was counted many times. The rearrangement uses TRBV27 and TRBJ1-5; 9 nucleotides agree with TRBD1. Per the germline V gene, CDR1 is MNHEY and CDR2 is SMNVEV (reference sequence). V lost 7 bases to trimming and J lost 3 bases; unmatched junction nucleotides: 10. The CDR3 has 16 amino acids. The CDR3 sequence is CASKATGGLPNQPQHF. The CDR3 bases are TGTGCCAGCAAGGCCACAGGGGGCCTCCCCAATCAGCCCCAGCATTTT.